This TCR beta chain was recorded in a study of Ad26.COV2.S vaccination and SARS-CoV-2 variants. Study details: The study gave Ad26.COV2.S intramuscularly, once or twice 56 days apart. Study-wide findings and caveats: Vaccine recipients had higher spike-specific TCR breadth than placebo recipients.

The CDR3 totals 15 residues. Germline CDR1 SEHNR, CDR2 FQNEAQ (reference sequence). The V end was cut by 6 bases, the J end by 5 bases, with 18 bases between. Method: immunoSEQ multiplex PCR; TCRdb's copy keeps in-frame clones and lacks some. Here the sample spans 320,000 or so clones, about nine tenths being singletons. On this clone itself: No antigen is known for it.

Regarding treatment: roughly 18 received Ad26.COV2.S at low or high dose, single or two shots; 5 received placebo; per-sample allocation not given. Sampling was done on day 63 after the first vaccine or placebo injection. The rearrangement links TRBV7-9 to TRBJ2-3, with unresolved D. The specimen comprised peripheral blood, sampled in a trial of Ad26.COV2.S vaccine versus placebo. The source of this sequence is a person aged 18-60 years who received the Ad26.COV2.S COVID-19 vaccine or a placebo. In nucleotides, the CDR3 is TGTGCCAGCAGACACACGGTTGGTTCTCAAGATACGCAGTATTTT. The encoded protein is CASRHTVGSQDTQYF.